This TCR beta chain originates from a study of shared clonotypes between healthy human individuals. Overall study: The donors, a couple of women and a few men, were aged 18 to 49.

Study conclusions and caveats: Represented diversity, genetic and exposure-history alike, was limited by few donors. It was anticipated that sequencing depth would influence how many clonotypes donors shared.

About this clone itself: The antigen is undetermined.

It was on ten immunoSEQ deep assay plates that unsorted PBMC DNA was sequenced. TCRdb keeps only in-frame clones here, not all; method: immunoSEQ multiplex PCR. The sample has more than 450,000 clones; 60% to 85% are singletons. V shed 7 bases, J shed 1 base, and the junction held 3 bases outside the gene matches. The CDR3 has 14 amino acids. In germline, CDR1 is MDHEN, CDR2 SYDVKM. This sequence originates from a woman aged 40 to 50 in good health. Some clones in this sample may be carry-over from other donors' samples. The sample was PBMCs. This sequence joins TRBV28 and TRBJ2-1; 8 nucleotides match TRBD2. CDR3 loop: CASTVAGSYNEQFF. DNA of the CDR3: TGTGCCAGCACAGTAGCGGGGTCCTACAATGAGCAGTTCTTC. The variable domain in full, with the rest retrieved from reference TRBV28 and TRBJ2-1, is DVKVTQSSRYLVKRTGEKVFLECVQDMDHENMFWYRQDPGLGLRLIYFSYDVKMKEKGDIPEGYSVSREKKERFSLILESASTNQTSMYLCASTVAGSYNEQFFGPGTRLTVL.